This note documents a single TCR beta chain sequence. The antigen remains unidentified. The time point: cycle 4 day 1 (C4D1), after more than five weeks of nivolumab. There was relapse after autologous stem cell transplantation in every patient, and there was variation in brentuximab vedotin exposure. Patients reached a best response of complete response, partial response or progressive disease. Using immunoSEQ multiplex PCR, the repertoire was profiled, and TCRdb retains in-frame clones only, with some absent. The sample lists 90,000 to 110,000 clones; 89% were seen once. The sample belongs to a study of PD-1 blockade in classical Hodgkin lymphoma. Whole-study results and caveats: Baseline TCR diversity was reportedly lower in newly diagnosed patients than healthy donors. Complete responders' baseline diversity resembled that of newly diagnosed patients.

The CDR3 is 15 residues long. CDR1 and CDR2 from the germline V gene are MDHEN and SYDVKM. V shed 3 bases and J shed 6 bases, with 15 bases lying between them. The receptor was isolated from a human donor with classical Hodgkin lymphoma. This chain links TRBV28 with TRBJ1-5, with D possibly matching TRBD1 (6 bases). This sample comprised peripheral blood mononuclear cells (PBMCs), obtained before the fourth cycle of nivolumab. The CDR3, as DNA: TGTGCCAGCAGTTTCAGGGGCCTGGGTGGTCAGCCCCAGCATTTT. Translated: CASSFRGLGGQPQHF.